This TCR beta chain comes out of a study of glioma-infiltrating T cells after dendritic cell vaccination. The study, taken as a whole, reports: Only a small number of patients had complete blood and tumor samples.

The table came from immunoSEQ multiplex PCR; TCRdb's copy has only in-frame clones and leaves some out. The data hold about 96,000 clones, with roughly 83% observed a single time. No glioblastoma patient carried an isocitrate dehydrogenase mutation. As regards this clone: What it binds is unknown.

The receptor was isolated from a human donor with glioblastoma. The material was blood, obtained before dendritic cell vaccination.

The chain's CDR3 is CASSEGGGYTF. The CDR3 nucleotides are TGTGCCAGCAGTGAAGGAGGTGGCTACACCTTC. The chain uses TRBV2 and TRBJ1-2, with unresolved D. V lost 1 base, J lost 7 bases, and 4 bases lay in between. The CDR3 extends over 11 amino acids. From germline, CDR1 is SNHLY and CDR2 FYNNEI.